This T cell receptor beta chain was profiled in a study of TIL therapy for anti-PD-1-resistant metastatic lung cancer. From germline, CDR1 is SGHRS and CDR2 YFSETQ. The V gene end was trimmed by 3 bases and the J gene end by 6 bases; junction bases not matched to a gene: 6. The CDR3 spans 14 residues. This was the immunoSEQ v3 assay. Measured with immunoSEQ multiplex PCR; TCRdb has only the in-frame clones, and not every one. The sample gives tens of thousands of clones, roughly 87% of which show up once; 2.6% is in the top ten. Time point specified: pre-treatment sample, taken before nivolumab and TIL therapy.

This chain uses TRBV5-1 with TRBJ2-3, with 8 bases lining up with TRBD1. This sequence was found in a person between 30 and 80 years old with non-small cell lung cancer. The sequencing here drew on blood, taken at baseline. The CDR3 protein is CASSSTGAGDTQYF. The CDR3 coding sequence is TGCGCCAGCAGCTCGACAGGGGCCGGGGATACGCAGTATTTT.